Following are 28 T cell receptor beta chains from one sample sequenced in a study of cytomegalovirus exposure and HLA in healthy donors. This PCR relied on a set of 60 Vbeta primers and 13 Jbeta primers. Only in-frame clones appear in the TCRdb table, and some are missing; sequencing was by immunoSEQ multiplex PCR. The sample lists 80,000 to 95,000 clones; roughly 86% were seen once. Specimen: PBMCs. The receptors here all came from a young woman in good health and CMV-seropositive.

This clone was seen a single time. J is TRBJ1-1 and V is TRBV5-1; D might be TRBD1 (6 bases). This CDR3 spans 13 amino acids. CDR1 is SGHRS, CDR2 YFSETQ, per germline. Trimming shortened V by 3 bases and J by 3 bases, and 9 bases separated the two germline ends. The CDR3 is CASSYQGYTEAFF. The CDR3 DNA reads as TGCGCCAGCAGCTATCAGGGGTACACTGAAGCTTTCTTT.

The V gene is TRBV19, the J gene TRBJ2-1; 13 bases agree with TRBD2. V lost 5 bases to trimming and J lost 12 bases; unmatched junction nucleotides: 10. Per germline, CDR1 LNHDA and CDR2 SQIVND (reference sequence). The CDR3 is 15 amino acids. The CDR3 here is CASSPRTSGGSRQFF. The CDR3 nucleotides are TGTGCCAGTAGTCCACGGACTAGCGGGGGAAGTAGGCAGTTCTTC.

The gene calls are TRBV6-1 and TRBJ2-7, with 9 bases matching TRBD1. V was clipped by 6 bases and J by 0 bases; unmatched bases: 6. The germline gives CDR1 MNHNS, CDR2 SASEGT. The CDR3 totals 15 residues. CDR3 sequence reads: CASRGGTGYSYEQYF. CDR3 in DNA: TGTGCCAGCAGGGGTGGGACAGGGTACTCCTACGAGCAGTACTTC.

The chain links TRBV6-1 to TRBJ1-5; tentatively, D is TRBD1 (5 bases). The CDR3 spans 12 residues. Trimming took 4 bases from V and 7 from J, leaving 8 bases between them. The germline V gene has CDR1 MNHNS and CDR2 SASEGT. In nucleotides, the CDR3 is TGTGCCAGCAGTGTGTGGGGCCAGCCCCAGCATTTT. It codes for CASSVWGQPQHF.

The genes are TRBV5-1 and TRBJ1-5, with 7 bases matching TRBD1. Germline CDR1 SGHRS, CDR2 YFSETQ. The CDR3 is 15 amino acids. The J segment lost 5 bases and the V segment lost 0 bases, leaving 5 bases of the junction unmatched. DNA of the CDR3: TGCGCCAGCAGCTTGGAGGGGACAGACTATCAGCCCCAGCATTTT. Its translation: CASSLEGTDYQPQHF. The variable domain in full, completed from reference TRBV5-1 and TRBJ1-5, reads KAGVTQTPRYLIKTRGQQVTLSCSPISGHRSVSWYQQTPGQGLQFLFEYFSETQRNKGNFPGRFSGRQFSNSRSEMNVSTLELGDSALYLCASSLEGTDYQPQHFGDGTRLSIL.

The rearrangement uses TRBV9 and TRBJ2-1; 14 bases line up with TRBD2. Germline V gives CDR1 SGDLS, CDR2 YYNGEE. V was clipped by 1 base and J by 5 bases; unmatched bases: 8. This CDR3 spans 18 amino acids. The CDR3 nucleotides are TGTGCCAGCAGCGTACAAGGACTAGCGGGAGGTAACGACAATGAGCAGTTCTTC. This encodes CASSVQGLAGGNDNEQFF.

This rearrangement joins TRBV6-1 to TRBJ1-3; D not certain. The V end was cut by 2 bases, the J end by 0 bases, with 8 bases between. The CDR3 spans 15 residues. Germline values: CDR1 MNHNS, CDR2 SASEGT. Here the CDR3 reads CASSELGGSGNTIYF. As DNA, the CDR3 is TGTGCCAGCAGTGAACTGGGAGGCTCTGGAAACACCATATATTTT.

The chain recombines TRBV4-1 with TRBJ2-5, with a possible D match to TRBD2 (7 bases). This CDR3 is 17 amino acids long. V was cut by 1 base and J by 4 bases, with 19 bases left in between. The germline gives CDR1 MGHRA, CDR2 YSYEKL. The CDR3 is CASSQGRGRDYGETQYF. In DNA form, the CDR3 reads TGCGCCAGCAGCCAAGGCAGGGGACGGGACTACGGAGAGACCCAGTACTTC.

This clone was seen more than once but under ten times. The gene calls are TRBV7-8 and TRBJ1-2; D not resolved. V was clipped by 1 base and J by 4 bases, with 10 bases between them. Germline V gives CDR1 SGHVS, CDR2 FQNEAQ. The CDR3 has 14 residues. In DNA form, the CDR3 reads TGTGCCAGCAGCTTAGACAGTCCCATCTATGGCTACACCTTC. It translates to CASSLDSPIYGYTF.

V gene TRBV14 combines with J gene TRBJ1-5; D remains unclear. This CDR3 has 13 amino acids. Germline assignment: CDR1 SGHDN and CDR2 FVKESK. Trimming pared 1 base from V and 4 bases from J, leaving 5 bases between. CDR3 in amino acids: CASSQGANQPQHF. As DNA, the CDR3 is TGTGCCAGCAGCCAAGGCGCTAATCAGCCCCAGCATTTT.

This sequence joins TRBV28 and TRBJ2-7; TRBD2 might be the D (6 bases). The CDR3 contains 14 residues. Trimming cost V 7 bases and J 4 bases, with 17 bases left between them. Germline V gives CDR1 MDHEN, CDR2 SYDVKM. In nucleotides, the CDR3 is TGTGCCAGCATCTTACGAGACGGGAGATACGAGCAGTACTTC. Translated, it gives CASILRDGRYEQYF.

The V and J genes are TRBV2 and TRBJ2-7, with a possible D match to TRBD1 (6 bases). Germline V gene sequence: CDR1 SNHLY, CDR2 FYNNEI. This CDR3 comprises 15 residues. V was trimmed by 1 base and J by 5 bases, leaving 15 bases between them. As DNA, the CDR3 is TGTGCCAGCAGTGAAGAACAGGGCTTGGCCAACGAGCAGTACTTC. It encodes CASSEEQGLANEQYF.

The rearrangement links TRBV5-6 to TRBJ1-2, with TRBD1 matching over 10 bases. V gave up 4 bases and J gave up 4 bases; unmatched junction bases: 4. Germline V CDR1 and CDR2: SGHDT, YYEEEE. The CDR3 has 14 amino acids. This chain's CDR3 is CASSPGTGAYGYTF. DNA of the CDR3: TGTGCCAGCAGCCCCGGGACAGGGGCCTATGGCTACACCTTC. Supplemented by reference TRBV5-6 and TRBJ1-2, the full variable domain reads DAGVTQSPTHLIKTRGQQVTLRCSPKSGHDTVSWYQQALGQGPQFIFQYYEEEERQRGNFPDRFSGHQFPNYSSELNVNALLLGDSALYLCASSPGTGAYGYTFGSGTRLTVV.

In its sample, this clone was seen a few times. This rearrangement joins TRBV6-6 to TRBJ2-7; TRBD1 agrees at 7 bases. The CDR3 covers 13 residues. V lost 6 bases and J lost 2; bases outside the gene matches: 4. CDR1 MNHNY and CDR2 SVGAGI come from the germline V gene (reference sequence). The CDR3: CASRGTDPYEQYF. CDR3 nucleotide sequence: TGTGCCAGCAGGGGGACAGATCCCTACGAGCAGTACTTC.

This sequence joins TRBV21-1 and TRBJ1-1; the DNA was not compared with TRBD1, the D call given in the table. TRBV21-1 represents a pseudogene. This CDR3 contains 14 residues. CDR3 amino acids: CASSKGQGPTEAFF. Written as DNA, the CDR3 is TGTGCCAGCAGCAAGGGACAGGGGCCCACTGAAGCTTTCTTT.

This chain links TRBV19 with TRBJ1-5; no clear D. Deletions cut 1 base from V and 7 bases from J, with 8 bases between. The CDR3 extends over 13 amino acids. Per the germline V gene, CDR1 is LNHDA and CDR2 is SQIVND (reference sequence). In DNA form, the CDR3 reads TGTGCCAGTAGTATAGTGAGAGGACAGCCCCAGCATTTT. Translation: CASSIVRGQPQHF.

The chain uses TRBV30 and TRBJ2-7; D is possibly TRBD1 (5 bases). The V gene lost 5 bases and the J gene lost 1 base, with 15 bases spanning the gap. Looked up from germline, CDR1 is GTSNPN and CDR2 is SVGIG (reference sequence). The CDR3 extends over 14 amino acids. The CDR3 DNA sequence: TGTGCCTGGGTAAGACAGCTTCCTTCCTACGAGCAGTACTTC. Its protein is CAWVRQLPSYEQYF.

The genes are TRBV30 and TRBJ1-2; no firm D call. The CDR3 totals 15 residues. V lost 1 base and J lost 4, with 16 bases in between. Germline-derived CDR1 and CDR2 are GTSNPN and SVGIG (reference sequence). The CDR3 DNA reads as TGTGCCTGGAGTGGCATCTCTAGAGCCTTCTATGGCTACACCTTC. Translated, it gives CAWSGISRAFYGYTF.

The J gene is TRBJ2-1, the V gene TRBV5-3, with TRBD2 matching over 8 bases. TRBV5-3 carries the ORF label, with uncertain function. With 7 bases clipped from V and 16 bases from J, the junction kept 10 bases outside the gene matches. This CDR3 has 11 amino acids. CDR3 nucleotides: TGTGCCAGATGGAGTTCGGGGGGGCATTTCTTC. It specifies CARWSSGGHFF.

The CDR3: CAWAKGHSNQPQHF. The DNA of the CDR3 is TGTGCCTGGGCGAAGGGACACTCCAATCAGCCCCAGCATTTT. The chain combines TRBV30 with TRBJ1-5, with D maybe TRBD1 (6 bases). There are 14 residues in the CDR3. Germline V gene sequence: CDR1 GTSNPN, CDR2 SVGIG (reference sequence). With 5 bases removed from V and 3 bases from J, the gap between germline ends came to 14 bases.

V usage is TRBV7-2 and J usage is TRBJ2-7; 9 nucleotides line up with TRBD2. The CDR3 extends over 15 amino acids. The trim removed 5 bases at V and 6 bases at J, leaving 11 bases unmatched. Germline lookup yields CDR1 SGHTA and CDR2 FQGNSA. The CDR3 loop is CASSAQDSGSVEQYF. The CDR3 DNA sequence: TGTGCCAGCAGCGCCCAGGATAGCGGGAGCGTCGAGCAGTACTTC.

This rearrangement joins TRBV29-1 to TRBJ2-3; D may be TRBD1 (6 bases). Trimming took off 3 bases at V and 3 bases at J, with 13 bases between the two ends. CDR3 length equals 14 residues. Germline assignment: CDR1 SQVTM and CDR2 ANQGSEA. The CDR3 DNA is TGCAGCGTTGAGGGAACAGGGACGACAGATACGCAGTATTTT. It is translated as CSVEGTGTTDTQYF.

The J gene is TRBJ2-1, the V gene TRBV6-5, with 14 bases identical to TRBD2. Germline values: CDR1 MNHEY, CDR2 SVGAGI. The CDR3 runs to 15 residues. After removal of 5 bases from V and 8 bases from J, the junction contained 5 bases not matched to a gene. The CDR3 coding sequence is TGTGCCAGCAGTCGACTAGCGGGAGGGGTGGATGAGCAGTTCTTC. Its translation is CASSRLAGGVDEQFF.

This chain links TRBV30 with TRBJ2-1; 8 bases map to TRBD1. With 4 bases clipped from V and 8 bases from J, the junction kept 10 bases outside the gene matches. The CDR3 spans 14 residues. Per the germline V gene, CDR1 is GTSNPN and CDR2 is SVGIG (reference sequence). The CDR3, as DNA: TGTGCCTGGACACGACAGGGGATTAGCGATGAGCAGTTCTTC. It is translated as CAWTRQGISDEQFF. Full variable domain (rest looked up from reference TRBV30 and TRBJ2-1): SQTIHQWPATLVQPVGSPLSLECTVEGTSNPNLYWYRQAAGRGLQLLFYSVGIGQISSEVPQNLSASRPQDRQFILSSKKLLLSDSGFYLCAWTRQGISDEQFFGPGTRLTVL.

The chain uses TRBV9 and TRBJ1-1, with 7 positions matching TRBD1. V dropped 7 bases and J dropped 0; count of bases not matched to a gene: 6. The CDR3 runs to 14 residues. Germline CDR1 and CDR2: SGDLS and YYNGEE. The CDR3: CASGQQGLNTEAFF. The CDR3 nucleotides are TGTGCCAGCGGCCAACAGGGGCTGAACACTGAAGCTTTCTTT.

CDR3 sequence: CASSAGLDPPYEQYF. CDR3 DNA: TGTGCCAGCAGCGCCGGACTCGATCCCCCCTACGAGCAGTACTTC. The chain is built from TRBV6-1 and TRBJ2-7; weak D call: TRBD2 (5 bases). CDR1 is MNHNS and CDR2 is SASEGT in the germline V gene. V lost 6 bases, J lost 2 bases, and 17 bases lay in between. This CDR3 has 15 amino acids.

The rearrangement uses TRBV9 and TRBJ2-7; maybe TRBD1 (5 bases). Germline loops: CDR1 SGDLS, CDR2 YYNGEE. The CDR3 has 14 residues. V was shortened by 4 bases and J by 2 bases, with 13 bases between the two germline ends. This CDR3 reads CASSPYSGTYEQYF. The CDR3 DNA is TGTGCCAGCAGCCCGTACTCAGGGACCTACGAGCAGTACTTC. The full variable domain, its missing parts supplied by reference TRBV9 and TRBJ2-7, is DSGVTQTPKHLITATGQRVTLRCSPRSGDLSVYWYQQSLDQGLQFLIQYYNGEERAKGNILERFSAQQFPDLHSELNLSSLELGDSALYFCASSPYSGTYEQYFGPGTRLTVT.

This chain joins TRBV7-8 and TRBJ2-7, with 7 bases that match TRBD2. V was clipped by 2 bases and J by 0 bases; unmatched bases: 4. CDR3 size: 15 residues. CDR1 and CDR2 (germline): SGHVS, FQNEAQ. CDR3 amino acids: CASSLRGVSSYEQYF. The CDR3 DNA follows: TGTGCCAGCAGCTTACGGGGGGTTAGCTCCTACGAGCAGTACTTC. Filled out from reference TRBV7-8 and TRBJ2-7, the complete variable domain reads GAGVSQSPRYKVAKRGQDVALRCDPISGHVSLFWYQQALGQGPEFLTYFQNEAQLDKSGLPSDRFFAERPEGSVSTLKIQRTQQEDSAVYLCASSLRGVSSYEQYFGPGTRLTVT.